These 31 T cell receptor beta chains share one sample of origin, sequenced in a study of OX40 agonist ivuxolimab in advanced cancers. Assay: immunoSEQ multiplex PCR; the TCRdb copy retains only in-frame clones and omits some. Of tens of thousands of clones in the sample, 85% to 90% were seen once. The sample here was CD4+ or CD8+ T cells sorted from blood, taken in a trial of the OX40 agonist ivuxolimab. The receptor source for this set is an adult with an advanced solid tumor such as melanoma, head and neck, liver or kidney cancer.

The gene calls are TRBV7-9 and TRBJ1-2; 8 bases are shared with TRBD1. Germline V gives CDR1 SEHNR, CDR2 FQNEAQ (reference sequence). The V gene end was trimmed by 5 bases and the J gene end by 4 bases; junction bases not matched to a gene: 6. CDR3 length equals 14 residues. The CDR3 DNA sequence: TGTGCCAGCAGCCTCGGACAGGGTGGCTATGGCTACACCTTC. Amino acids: CASSLGQGGYGYTF. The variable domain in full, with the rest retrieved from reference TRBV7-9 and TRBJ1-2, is DTGVSQNPRHKITKRGQNVTFRCDPISEHNRLYWYRQTLGQGPEFLTYFQNEAQLEKSRLLSDRFSAERPKGSFSTLEIQRTEQGDSAMYLCASSLGQGGYGYTFGSGTRLTVV.

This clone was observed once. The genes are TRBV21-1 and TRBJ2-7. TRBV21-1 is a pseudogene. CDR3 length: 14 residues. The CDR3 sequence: CASSKARTRREQYF. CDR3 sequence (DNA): TGTGCCAGCAGCAAAGCGAGGACACGGAGGGAGCAGTACTTC.

The CDR3 nucleotides read TGTGCCAGCAGTCCGACAGTCTCAGGAAACACCATATATTTT. Protein product: CASSPTVSGNTIYF. This sequence joins TRBV27 and TRBJ1-3, with D possibly being TRBD1 (5 bases). Deletions cut 5 bases from V and 4 bases from J, with 12 bases between. CDR3 length equals 14 residues. Germline values: CDR1 MNHEY, CDR2 SMNVEV (reference sequence).

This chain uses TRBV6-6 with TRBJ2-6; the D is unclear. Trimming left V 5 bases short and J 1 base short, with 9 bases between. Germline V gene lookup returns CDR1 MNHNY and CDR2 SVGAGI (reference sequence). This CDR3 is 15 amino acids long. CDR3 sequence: CASSPRVSGANVLTF. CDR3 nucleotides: TGTGCCAGCAGTCCTAGGGTATCTGGGGCCAACGTCCTGACTTTC.

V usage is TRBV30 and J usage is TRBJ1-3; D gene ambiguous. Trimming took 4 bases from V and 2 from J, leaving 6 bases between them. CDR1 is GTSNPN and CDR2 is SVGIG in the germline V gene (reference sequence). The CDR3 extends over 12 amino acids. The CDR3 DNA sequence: TGTGCCTGGACTGAAACTGGAAACACCATATATTTT. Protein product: CAWTETGNTIYF.

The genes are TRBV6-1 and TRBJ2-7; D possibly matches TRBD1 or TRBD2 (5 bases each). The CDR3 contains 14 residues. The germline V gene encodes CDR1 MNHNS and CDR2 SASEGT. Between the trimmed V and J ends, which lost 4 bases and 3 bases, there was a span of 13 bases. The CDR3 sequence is CASSARGALYEQYF. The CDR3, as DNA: TGTGCCAGCAGTGCTAGAGGGGCCCTCTACGAGCAGTACTTC.

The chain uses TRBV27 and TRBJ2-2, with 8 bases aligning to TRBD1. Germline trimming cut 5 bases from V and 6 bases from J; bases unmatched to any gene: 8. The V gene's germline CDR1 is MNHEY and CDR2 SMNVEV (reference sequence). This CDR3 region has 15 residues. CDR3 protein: CASSPRQGWAGELFF. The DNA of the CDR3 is TGTGCCAGCAGTCCCCGACAGGGGTGGGCCGGGGAGCTGTTTTTT.

The CDR3 here is CASSYSTMSNQPQHF. For the CDR3, the DNA is TGTGCCAGCAGTTACTCGACCATGAGCAATCAGCCCCAGCATTTT. V is TRBV6-6 and J is TRBJ1-5; D is ambiguous. V was clipped by 0 bases and J by 1 base, with 7 bases between them. This CDR3 region has 15 residues. Germline V gene data show CDR1 as MNHNY and CDR2 as SVGAGI (reference sequence).

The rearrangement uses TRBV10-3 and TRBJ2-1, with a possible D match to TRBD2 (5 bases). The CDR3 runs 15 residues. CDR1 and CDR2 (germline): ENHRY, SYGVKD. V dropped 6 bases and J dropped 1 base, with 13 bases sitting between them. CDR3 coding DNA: TGTGCCATCAGGGAGGCGGGCGGGTCCTACAATGAGCAGTTCTTC. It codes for CAIREAGGSYNEQFF.

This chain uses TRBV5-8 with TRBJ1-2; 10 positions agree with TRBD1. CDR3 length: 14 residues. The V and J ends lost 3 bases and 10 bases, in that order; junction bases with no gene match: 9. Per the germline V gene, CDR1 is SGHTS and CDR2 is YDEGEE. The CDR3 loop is CASSSPGTGADYTF. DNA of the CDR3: TGTGCCAGCAGCTCTCCCGGGACAGGGGCAGACTACACCTTC.

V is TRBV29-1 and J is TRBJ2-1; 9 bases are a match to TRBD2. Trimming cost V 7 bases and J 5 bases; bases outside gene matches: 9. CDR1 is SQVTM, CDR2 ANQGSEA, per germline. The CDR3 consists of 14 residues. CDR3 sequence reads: CSGQPRLADNEQFF. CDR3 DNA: TGCAGCGGACAGCCCCGACTAGCGGACAATGAGCAGTTCTTC.

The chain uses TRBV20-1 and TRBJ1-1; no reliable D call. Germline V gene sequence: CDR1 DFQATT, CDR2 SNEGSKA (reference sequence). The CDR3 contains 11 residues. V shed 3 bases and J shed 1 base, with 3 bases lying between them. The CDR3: CSARGNTEAFF. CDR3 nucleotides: TGCAGTGCTAGGGGGAACACTGAAGCTTTCTTT.

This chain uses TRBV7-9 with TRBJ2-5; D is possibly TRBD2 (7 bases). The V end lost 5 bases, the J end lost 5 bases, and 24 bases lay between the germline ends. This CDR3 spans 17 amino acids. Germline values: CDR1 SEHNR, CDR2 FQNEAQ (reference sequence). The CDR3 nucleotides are TGTGCCAGCAGCCCGAGTAGGGGGGGCCCGGAGGTGGAGACCCAGTACTTC. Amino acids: CASSPSRGGPEVETQYF.

The CDR3 nucleotides read TGTGCCAGCTCACCACCGTCTAAGGCGTCGGAGACCCAGTACTTC. This sequence encodes CASSPPSKASETQYF. The chain employs TRBV18 and TRBJ2-5; the D is unclear. The CDR3 extends over 15 amino acids. V was pared by 0 bases and J by 5 bases, with 13 bases between. Germline-derived CDR1 and CDR2 are KGHSH and LQKENI.

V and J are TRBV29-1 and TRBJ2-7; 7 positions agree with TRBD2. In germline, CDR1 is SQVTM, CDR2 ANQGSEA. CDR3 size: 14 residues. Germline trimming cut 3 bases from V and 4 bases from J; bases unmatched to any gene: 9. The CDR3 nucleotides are TGCAGCGTTGAGTTGAGGGAGGGCCGGTACGAGCAGTACTTC. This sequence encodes CSVELREGRYEQYF.

CDR3 DNA sequence: TGTGCCAGTAGTATAGACCCCGGGACAGGGGCCCAGCATTTT. The encoded protein is CASSIDPGTGAQHF. The chain employs TRBV19 and TRBJ1-5, with 10 bases identical to TRBD1. CDR1 and CDR2 (germline): LNHDA, SQIVND (reference sequence). The trim removed 0 bases at V and 11 bases at J, leaving 4 bases unmatched. The CDR3 covers 14 residues.

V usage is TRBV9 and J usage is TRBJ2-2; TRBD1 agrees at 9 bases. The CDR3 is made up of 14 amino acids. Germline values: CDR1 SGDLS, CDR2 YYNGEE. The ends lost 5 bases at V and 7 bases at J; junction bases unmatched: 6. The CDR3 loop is CASSLRGQGGELFF. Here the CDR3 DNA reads TGTGCCAGCAGTCTCCGGGGACAGGGCGGGGAGCTGTTTTTT. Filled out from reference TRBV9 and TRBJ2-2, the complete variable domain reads DSGVTQTPKHLITATGQRVTLRCSPRSGDLSVYWYQQSLDQGLQFLIQYYNGEERAKGNILERFSAQQFPDLHSELNLSSLELGDSALYFCASSLRGQGGELFFGEGSRLTVL.

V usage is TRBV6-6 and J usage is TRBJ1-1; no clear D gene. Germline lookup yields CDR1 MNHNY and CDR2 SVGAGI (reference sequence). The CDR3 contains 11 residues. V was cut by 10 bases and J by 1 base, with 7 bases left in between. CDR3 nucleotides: TGTGCCACCCAATCGAACACTGAAGCTTTCTTT. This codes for CATQSNTEAFF.

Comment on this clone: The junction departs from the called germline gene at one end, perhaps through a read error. The CDR3 DNA follows: TGTGCTAGCAGCTTAGGCTTGTCGGGGTCTGGGGCCAACGTCCTGACTTTC. Residues: CASSLGLSGSGANVLTF. The chain carries TRBV7-7 and TRBJ2-6, with D tentatively TRBD2 (5 bases). This CDR3 is built from 17 residues. CDR1 SSHAT and CDR2 FNYEAQ come from the germline V gene (reference sequence).

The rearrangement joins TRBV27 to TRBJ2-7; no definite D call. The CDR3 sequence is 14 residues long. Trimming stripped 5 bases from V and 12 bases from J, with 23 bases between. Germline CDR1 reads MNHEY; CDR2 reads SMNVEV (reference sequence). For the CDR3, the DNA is TGTGCCAGCAGTCCTTACCCTTCTCGCGGAGATTGGTACTTC. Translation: CASSPYPSRGDWYF.

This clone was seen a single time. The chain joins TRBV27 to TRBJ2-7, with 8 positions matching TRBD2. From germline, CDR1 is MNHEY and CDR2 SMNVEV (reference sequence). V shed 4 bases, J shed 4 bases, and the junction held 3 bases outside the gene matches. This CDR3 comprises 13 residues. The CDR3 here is CASSSGGRYEQYF. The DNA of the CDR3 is TGTGCCAGCAGTTCAGGCGGGAGGTACGAGCAGTACTTC.

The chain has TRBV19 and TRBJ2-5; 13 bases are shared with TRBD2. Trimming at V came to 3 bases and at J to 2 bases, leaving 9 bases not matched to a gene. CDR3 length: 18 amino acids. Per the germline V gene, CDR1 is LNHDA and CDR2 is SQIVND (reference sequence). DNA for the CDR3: TGTGCCAGTAGTATCGGACTAGCGGGAGTAGTACTTCAAGAGACCCAGTACTTC. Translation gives CASSIGLAGVVLQETQYF. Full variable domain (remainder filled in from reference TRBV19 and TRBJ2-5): DGGITQSPKYLFRKEGQNVTLSCEQNLNHDAMYWYRQDPGQGLRLIYYSQIVNDFQKGDIAEGYSVSREKKESFPLTVTSAQKNPTAFYLCASSIGLAGVVLQETQYFGPGTRLLVL.

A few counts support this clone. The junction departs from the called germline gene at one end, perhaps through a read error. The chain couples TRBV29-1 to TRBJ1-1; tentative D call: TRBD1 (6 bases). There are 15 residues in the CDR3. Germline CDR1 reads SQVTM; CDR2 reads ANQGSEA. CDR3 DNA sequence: TGCAGCGCTGAAATACAGGGTCGGATGAACACTGAAGCTTTCTTT. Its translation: CSAEIQGRMNTEAFF.

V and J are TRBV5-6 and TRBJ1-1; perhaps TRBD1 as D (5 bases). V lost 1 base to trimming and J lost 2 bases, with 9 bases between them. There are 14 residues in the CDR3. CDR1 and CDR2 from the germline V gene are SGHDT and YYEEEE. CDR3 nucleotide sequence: TGTGCCAGCAGCTTGCAGGGACCCAACACTGAAGCTTTCTTT. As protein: CASSLQGPNTEAFF.

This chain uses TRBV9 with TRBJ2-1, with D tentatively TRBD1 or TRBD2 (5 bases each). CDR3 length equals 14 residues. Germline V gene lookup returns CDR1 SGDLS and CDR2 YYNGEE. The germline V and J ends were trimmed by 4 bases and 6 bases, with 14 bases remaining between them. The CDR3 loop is CASSMGTTGNEQFF. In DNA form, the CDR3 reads TGTGCCAGCAGCATGGGGACCACGGGCAATGAGCAGTTCTTC.

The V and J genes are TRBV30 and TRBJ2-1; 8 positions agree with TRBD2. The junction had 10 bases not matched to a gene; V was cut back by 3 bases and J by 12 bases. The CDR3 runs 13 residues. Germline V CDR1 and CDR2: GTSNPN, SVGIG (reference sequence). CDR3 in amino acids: CAWRELAVAGQFF. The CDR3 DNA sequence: TGTGCCTGGAGAGAACTAGCGGTAGCGGGGCAGTTCTTC.

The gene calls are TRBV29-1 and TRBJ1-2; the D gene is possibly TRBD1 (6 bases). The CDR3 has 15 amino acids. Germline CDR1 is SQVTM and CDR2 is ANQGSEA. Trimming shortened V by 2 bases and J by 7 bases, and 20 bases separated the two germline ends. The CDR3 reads CSVESQSQGYFGYTF. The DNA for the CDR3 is TGCAGCGTTGAAAGTCAGAGTCAGGGGTATTTTGGCTACACCTTC.

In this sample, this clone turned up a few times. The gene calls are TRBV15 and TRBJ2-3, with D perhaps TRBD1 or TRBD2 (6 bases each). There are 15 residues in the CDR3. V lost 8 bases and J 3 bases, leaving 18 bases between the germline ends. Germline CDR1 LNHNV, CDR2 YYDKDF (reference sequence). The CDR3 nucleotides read TGTGCCACCCAGAGAAGGGGGGCTCTTACAGATACGCAGTATTTT. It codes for CATQRRGALTDTQYF. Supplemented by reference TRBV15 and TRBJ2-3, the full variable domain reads DAMVIQNPRYQVTQFGKPVTLSCSQTLNHNVMYWYQQKSSQAPKLLFHYYDKDFNNEADTPDNFQSRRPNTSFCFLDIRSPGLGDTAMYLCATQRRGALTDTQYFGPGTRLTVL.

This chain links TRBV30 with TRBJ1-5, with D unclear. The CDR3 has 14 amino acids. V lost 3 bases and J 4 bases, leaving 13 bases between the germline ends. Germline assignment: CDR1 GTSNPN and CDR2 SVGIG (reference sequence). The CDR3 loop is CAWSPRRENQPQHF. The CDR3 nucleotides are TGTGCCTGGAGCCCCCGACGGGAGAATCAGCCCCAGCATTTT. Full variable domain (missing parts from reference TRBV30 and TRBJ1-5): SQTIHQWPATLVQPVGSPLSLECTVEGTSNPNLYWYRQAAGRGLQLLFYSVGIGQISSEVPQNLSASRPQDRQFILSSKKLLLSDSGFYLCAWSPRRENQPQHFGDGTRLSIL.

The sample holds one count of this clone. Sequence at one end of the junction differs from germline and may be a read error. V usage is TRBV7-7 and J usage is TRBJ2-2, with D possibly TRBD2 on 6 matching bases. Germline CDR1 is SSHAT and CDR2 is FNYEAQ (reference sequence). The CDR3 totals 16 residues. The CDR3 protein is CASSRTPGLNTGELFF. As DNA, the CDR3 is TGTGCTAGCAGCCGAACCCCGGGACTCAACACCGGGGAGCTGTTTTTT.

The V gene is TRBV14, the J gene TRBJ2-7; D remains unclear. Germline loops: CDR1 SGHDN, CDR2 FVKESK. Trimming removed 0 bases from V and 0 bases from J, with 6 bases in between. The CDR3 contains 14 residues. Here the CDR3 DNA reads TGTGCCAGCAGCCAAGAGATGGCCTCCTACGAGCAGTACTTC. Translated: CASSQEMASYEQYF.